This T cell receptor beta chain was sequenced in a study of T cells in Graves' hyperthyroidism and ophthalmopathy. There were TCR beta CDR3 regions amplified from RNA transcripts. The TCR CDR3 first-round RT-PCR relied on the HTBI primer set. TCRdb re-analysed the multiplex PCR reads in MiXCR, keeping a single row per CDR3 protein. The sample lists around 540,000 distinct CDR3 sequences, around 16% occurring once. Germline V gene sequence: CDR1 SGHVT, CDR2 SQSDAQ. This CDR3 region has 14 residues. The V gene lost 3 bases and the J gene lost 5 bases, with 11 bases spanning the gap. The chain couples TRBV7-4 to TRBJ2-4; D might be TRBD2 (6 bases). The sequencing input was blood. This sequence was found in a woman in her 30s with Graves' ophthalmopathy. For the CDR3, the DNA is TGTGCCAGCAGCTTCGCGGGAAGAGAAAACATTCAGTACTTC. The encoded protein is CASSFAGRENIQYF.